Presented here are 8 T cell receptor beta chains from one specimen sequenced in a study of CD8+ T cells in alopecia areata. The authors extracted RNA and reverse transcribed it into cDNA as the sequencing template. The repertoire was sequenced with immunoSEQ multiplex PCR; TCRdb's copy has only in-frame clones and lacks some. Among around 120,000 clones listed, around two fifths were seen once. Sequencing was performed on CD4+ T cells sorted from blood. Source of these receptors: a human donor with alopecia areata.

The rearrangement uses TRBV5-1 and TRBJ2-7; 8 nucleotides agree with TRBD1. V shed 5 bases, J shed 4 bases, and the junction held 8 bases outside the gene matches. Per germline, CDR1 SGHRS and CDR2 YFSETQ. This CDR3 has 14 residues. CDR3 in DNA: TGCGCCAGCAGATCCGGGACAGGCGTTTACGAGCAGTACTTC. Its protein product is CASRSGTGVYEQYF.

This clone was recorded only once. The chain has TRBV7-9 and TRBJ2-3, with TRBD1 as a possible D gene (7 bases). This CDR3 spans 15 amino acids. Trimming shortened V by 5 bases and J by 2 bases, and 14 bases separated the two germline ends. CDR1 is SEHNR, CDR2 FQNEAQ, per germline (reference sequence). The CDR3 DNA reads as TGTGCCAGCAGCCAGGGGGGACACGTCACAGATACGCAGTATTTT. Protein sequence: CASSQGGHVTDTQYF.

This clone was detected a few times. J is TRBJ1-1 and V is TRBV4-3; no reliable D call. Deletions cut 0 bases from V and 7 bases from J, with 6 bases between. The germline V gene has CDR1 LGHNA and CDR2 YSLEER. The CDR3 contains 12 residues. The CDR3 DNA sequence: TGCGCCAGCAGCCAAGATAGAGGTGAAGCTTTCTTT. Protein sequence: CASSQDRGEAFF.

The chain couples TRBV29-1 to TRBJ1-5, with TRBD1 as a possible D gene (5 bases). V was clipped by 4 bases and J by 0 bases, with 10 bases between them. There are 14 residues in the CDR3. The germline CDR1 and CDR2 sequences are SQVTM and ANQGSEA. The CDR3 region is CSVGGGYSNQPQHF. The DNA for the CDR3 is TGCAGCGTTGGGGGGGGTTATAGCAATCAGCCCCAGCATTTT.

This chain joins TRBV30 and TRBJ1-1, with D perhaps matching TRBD1 (5 bases). Germline values: CDR1 GTSNPN, CDR2 SVGIG (reference sequence). The length of the CDR3 is 14 residues. The V end was cut by 2 bases, the J end by 0 bases, with 10 bases between. The CDR3 coding sequence is TGTGCCTGGAGTCAAGGGGCCCTGAACACTGAAGCTTTCTTT. Encoded protein: CAWSQGALNTEAFF.

V usage is TRBV20-1 and J usage is TRBJ2-1, with D hard to call. Germline values: CDR1 DFQATT, CDR2 SNEGSKA (reference sequence). With 7 bases removed from V and 9 bases from J, the gap between germline ends came to 13 bases. This CDR3 comprises 11 residues. This chain's CDR3 is CSGSGQGEQFF. CDR3 nucleotide sequence: TGCAGTGGCTCTGGGCAAGGTGAGCAGTTCTTC.

The chain joins TRBV6-5 to TRBJ2-1; 13 bases line up with TRBD2. In germline, CDR1 is MNHEY, CDR2 SVGAGI. The V segment lost 6 bases and the J segment 8 bases; nucleotides outside the gene matches: 7. This CDR3 is 15 amino acids long. The CDR3, as DNA: TGTGCCAGCAGATCCGGGACTAGCGGGGTGGATGAGCAGTTCTTC. Translating gives CASRSGTSGVDEQFF.

CDR3 sequence: CASSLALGTTEAFF. Written as DNA, the CDR3 is TGTGCCAGCAGCTTAGCTCTGGGAACGACTGAAGCTTTCTTT. The V and J genes are TRBV7-9 and TRBJ1-1; D is unresolved. There are 14 residues in the CDR3. Germline CDR1 is SEHNR and CDR2 is FQNEAQ (reference sequence). Trimming took off 0 bases at V and 5 bases at J, with 10 bases between the two ends. Based on the CDR3 plus reference TRBV7-9 and TRBJ1-1, the full variable domain is DTGVSQNPRHKITKRGQNVTFRCDPISEHNRLYWYRQTLGQGPEFLTYFQNEAQLEKSRLLSDRFSAERPKGSFSTLEIQRTEQGDSAMYLCASSLALGTTEAFFGQGTRLTVV.